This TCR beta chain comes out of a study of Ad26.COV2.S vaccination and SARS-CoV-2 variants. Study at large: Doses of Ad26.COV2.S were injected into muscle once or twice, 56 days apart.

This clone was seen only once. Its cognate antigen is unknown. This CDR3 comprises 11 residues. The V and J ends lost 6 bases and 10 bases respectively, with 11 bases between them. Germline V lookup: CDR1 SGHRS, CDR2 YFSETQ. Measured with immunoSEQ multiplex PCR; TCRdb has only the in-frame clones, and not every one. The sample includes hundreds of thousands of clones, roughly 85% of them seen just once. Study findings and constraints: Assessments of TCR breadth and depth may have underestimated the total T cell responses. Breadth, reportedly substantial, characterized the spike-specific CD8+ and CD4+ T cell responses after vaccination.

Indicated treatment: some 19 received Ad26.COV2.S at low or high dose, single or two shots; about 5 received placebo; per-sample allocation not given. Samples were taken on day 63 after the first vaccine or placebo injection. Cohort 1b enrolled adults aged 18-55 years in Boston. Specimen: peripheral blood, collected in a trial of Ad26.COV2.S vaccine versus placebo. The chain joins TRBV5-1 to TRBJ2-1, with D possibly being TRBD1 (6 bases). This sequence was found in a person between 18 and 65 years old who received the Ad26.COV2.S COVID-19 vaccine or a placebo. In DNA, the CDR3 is TGCGCCAGCAACCTCCAGGGGGAGCAGTTCTTC. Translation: CASNLQGEQFF.